This T cell receptor (beta chain) was identified during a study of shared clonotypes between healthy human individuals. Assay used: immunoSEQ multiplex PCR; TCRdb lists only in-frame clones, some missing. This table holds some 980,000 clones, about 80% found once. Study results and limitations: Sequencing of the sorted subsets was shown by rarefaction to be incomplete despite large depth. Researchers found naive subsets generally carried larger estimated richness than memory subsets. Clonotypes not shared had lower generation probabilities than those common to all four donors.

Germline lookup yields CDR1 GTSNPN and CDR2 SVGIG (reference sequence). The CDR3 loop spans 13 amino acids. With regard to this clone: Its antigen remains unknown. Mismatch with germline at one junction end may stem from a read error.

This chain connects TRBV30 to TRBJ1-1, with D maybe TRBD1 (6 bases). The receptor was isolated from a man between 18 and 35 years old in good health. Sequencing used memory CD4+ T cells sorted from blood. Indicated subset: CD45RA-negative fraction. The chain's CDR3 is CAWRHTGYTGAFF. For the CDR3, the DNA is TGTGCCTGGAGGCATACAGGGTACACTGGAGCTTTCTTT.